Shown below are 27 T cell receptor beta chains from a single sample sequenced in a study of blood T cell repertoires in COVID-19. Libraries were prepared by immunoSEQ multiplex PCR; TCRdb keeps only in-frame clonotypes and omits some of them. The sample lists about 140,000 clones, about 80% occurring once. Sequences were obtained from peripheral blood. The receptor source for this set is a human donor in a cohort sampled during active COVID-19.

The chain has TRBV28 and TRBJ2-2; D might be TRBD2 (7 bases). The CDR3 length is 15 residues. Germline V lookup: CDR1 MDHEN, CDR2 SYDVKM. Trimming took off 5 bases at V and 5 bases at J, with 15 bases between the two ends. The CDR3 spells CASSIGGALTGELFF. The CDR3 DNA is TGTGCCAGCAGTATTGGGGGGGCCCTTACCGGGGAGCTGTTTTTT.

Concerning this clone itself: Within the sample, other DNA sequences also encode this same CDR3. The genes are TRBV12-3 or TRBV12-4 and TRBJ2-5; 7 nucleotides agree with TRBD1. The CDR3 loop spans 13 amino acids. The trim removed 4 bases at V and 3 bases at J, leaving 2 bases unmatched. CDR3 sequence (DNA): TGTGCCAGCAGTTCAACAGGGGAAGAGACCCAGTACTTC. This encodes CASSSTGEETQYF.

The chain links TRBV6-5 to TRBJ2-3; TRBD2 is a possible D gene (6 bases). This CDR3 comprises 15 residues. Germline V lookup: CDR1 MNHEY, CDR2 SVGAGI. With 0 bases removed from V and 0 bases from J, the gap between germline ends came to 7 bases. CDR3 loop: CASSYSRGSTDTQYF. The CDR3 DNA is TGTGCCAGCAGTTACTCGCGGGGAAGCACAGATACGCAGTATTTT.

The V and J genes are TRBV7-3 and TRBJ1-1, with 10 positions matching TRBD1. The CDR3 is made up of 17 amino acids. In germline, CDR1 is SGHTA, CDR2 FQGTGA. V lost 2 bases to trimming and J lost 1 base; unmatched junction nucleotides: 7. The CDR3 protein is CASSLSPRQGANTEAFF. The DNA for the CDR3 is TGTGCCAGCAGCTTATCCCCGCGACAGGGGGCGAACACTGAAGCTTTCTTT.

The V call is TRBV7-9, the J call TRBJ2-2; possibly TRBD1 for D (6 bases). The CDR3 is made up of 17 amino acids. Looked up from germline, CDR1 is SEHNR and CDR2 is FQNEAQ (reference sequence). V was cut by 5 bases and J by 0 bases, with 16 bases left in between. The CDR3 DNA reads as TGTGCCAGCAGCACCAACGGCAGGGGACCGAACACCGGGGAGCTGTTTTTT. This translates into CASSTNGRGPNTGELFF.

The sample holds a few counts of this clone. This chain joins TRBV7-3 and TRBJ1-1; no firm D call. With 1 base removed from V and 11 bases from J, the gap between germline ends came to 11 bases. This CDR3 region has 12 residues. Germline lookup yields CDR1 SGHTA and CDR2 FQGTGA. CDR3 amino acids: CASSLIGGLAFF. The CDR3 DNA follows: TGTGCCAGCAGCTTAATAGGAGGGTTGGCTTTCTTT.

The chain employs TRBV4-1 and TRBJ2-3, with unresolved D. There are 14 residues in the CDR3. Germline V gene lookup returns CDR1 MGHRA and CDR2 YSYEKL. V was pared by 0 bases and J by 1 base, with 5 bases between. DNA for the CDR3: TGCGCCAGCAGCCAAGATTCAGGCACAGATACGCAGTATTTT. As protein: CASSQDSGTDTQYF.

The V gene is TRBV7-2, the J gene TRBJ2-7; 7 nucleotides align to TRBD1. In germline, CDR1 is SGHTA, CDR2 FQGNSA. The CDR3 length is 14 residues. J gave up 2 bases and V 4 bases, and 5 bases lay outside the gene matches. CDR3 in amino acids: CASSSRQGPYEQYF. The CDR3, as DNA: TGTGCCAGCAGCTCTAGACAGGGACCCTACGAGCAGTACTTC.

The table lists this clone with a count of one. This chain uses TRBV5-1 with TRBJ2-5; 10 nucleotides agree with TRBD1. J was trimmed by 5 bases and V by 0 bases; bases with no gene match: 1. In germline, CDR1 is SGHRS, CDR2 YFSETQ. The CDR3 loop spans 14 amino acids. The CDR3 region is CASSLGTGGETQYF. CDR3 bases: TGCGCCAGCAGCTTGGGGACAGGGGGGGAGACCCAGTACTTC.

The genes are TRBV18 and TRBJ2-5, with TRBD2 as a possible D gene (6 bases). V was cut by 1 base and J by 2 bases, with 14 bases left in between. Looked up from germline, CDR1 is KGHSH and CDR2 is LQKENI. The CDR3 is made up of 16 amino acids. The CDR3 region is CASSPQGSGGQETQYF. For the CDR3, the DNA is TGTGCCAGCTCACCACAGGGCTCCGGGGGTCAAGAGACCCAGTACTTC.

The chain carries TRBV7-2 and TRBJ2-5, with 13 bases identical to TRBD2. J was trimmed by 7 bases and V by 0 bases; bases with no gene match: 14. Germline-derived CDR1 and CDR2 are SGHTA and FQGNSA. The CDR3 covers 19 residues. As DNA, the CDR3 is TGTGCCAGCAGCTTAGCGGGTCCGGGACTAGCGGGAATGGGTGGGACCCAGTACTTC. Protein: CASSLAGPGLAGMGGTQYF. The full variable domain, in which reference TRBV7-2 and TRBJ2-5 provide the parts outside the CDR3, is GAGVSQSPSNKVTEKGKDVELRCDPISGHTALYWYRQSLGQGLEFLIYFQGNSAPDKSGLPSDRFSAERTGGSVSTLTIQRTQQEDSAVYLCASSLAGPGLAGMGGTQYFGPGTRLLVL.

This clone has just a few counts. CDR3: CASSSFRGTSGLSSYNEQFF. CDR3 DNA sequence: TGCGCCAGCAGCTCCTTCAGAGGGACTAGCGGGCTTAGCTCCTACAATGAGCAGTTCTTC. The chain has TRBV5-1 and TRBJ2-1; 12 bases align to TRBD2. After removal of 3 bases from V and 0 bases from J, the junction contained 13 bases not matched to a gene. The CDR3 loop spans 20 amino acids. CDR1 SGHRS and CDR2 YFSETQ come from the germline V gene.

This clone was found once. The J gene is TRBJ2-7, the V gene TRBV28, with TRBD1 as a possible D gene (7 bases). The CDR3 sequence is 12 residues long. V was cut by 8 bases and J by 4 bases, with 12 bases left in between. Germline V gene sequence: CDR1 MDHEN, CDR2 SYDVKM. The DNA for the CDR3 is TGTGCCAGCCGACAGGGAGGATACGAGCAGTACTTC. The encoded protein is CASRQGGYEQYF.

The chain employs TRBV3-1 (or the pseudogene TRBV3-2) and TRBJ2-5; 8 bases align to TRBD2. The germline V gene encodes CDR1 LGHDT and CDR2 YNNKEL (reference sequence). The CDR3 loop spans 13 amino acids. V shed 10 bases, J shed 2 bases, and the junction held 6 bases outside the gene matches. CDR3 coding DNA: TGTGCCACCCGGGAGGGTTGGCAAGAGACCCAGTACTTC. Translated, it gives CATREGWQETQYF.

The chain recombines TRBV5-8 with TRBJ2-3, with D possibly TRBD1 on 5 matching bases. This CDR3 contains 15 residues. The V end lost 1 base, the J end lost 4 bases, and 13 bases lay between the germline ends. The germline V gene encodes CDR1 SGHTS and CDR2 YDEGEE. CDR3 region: CASSLYGGAADTQYF. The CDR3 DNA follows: TGTGCCAGCAGCTTGTATGGTGGGGCCGCAGATACGCAGTATTTT.

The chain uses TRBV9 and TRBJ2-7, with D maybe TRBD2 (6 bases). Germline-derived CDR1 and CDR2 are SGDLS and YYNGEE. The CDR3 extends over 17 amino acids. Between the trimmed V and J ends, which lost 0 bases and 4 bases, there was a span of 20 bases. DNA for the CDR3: TGTGCCAGCAGCGTAGGGGTCGTTGCGGGGTCTTCTTACGAGCAGTACTTC. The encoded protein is CASSVGVVAGSSYEQYF.

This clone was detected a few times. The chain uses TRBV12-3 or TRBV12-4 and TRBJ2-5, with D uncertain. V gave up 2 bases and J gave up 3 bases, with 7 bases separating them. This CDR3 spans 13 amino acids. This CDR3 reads CASSLQVEETQYF. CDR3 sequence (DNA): TGTGCCAGCAGTTTACAGGTCGAAGAGACCCAGTACTTC.

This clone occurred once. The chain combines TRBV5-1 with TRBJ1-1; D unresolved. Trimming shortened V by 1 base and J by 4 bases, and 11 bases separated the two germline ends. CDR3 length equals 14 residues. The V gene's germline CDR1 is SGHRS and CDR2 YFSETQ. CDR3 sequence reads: CASSLRRGGTEAFF. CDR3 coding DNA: TGCGCCAGCAGCTTGAGGCGGGGAGGCACTGAAGCTTTCTTT.

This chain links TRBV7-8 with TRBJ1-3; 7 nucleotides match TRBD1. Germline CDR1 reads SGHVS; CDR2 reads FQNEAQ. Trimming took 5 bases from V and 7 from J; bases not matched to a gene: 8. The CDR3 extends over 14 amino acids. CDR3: CASSRVGGGNTIYF. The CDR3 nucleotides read TGTGCCAGCAGCCGCGTAGGGGGCGGGAACACCATATATTTT.

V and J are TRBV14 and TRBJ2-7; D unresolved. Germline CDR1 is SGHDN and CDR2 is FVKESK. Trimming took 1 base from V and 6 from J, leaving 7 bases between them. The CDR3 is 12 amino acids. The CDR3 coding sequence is TGTGCCAGCAGCCAAGTCCTCCGCGAGCAGTACTTC. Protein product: CASSQVLREQYF.

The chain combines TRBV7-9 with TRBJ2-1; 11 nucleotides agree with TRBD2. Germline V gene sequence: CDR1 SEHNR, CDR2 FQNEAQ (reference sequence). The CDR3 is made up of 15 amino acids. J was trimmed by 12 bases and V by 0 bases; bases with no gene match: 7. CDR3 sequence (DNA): TGTGCCAGCAGCTTAGCGCTAGCGGGAGGCGGTGGGCAGTTCTTC. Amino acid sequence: CASSLALAGGGGQFF.

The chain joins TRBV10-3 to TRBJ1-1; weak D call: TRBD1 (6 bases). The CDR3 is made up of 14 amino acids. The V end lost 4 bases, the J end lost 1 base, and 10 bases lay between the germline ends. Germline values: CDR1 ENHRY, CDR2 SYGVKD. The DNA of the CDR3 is TGTGCCATCAGTGGCGGGGGGCCGAACACTGAAGCTTTCTTT. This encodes CAISGGGPNTEAFF.

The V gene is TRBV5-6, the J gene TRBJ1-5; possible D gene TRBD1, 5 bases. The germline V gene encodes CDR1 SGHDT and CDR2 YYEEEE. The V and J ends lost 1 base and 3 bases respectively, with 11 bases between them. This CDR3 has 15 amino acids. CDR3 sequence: CASSLFLGVNQPQHF. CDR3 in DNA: TGTGCCAGCAGCTTGTTCTTAGGGGTCAATCAGCCCCAGCATTTT.

The CDR3 region has the DNA TGTGCCACCAGTGATTTGCAACTAGCGGGAACCAACAATGAGCAGTTCTTC. Translating it yields CATSDLQLAGTNNEQFF. The chain couples TRBV24-1 to TRBJ2-1; 10 nucleotides align to TRBD2. The V and J ends lost 0 bases and 5 bases, in that order; junction bases with no gene match: 6. The CDR3 is made up of 17 amino acids. Germline-derived CDR1 and CDR2 are KGHDR and SFDVKD.

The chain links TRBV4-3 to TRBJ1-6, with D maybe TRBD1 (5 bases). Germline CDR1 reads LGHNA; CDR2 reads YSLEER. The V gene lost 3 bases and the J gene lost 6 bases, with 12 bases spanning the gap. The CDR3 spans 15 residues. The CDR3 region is CASSQNDRRNSPLHF. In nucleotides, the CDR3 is TGCGCCAGCAGCCAGAACGACAGACGTAATTCACCCCTCCACTTT.

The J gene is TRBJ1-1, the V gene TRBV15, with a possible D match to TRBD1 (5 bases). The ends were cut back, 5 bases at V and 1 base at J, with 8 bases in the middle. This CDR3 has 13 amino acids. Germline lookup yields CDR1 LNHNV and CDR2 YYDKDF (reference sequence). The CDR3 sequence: CATSVGQNTEAFF. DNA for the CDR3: TGTGCCACCAGCGTAGGACAGAACACTGAAGCTTTCTTT.

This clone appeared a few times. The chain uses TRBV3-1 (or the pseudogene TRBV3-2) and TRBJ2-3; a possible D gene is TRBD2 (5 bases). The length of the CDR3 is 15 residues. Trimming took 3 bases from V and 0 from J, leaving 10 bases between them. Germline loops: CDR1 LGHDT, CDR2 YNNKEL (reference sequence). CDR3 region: CASSQRGLSTDTQYF. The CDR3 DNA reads TGTGCCAGCAGCCAGAGAGGGCTTAGCACAGATACGCAGTATTTT.